This TCR beta chain comes out of a study of T cell responses to AZD1222 COVID-19 vaccine. Whole-study results and caveats: Donors skewed white British and female; clonal diversity was possibly underestimated.

The method was immunoSEQ multiplex PCR; TCRdb's version includes in-frame clones alone and lacks a portion of them. The profile shows approximately 150,000 clones, about 91% of them singletons. Of note for this clone: What it recognizes is unknown.

The germline V gene encodes CDR1 GTSNPN and CDR2 SVGIG (reference sequence). Trimming removed 0 bases from V and 5 bases from J, with 10 bases in between. The CDR3 extends over 13 amino acids. The source was peripheral blood, collected on day 0 of AZD1222 vaccination. This receptor was taken from an adult in good health. V gene TRBV30 combines with J gene TRBJ1-1, with D hard to call. In nucleotides, the CDR3 is TGTGCCTGGAGTGTGCTGGGAATGACTGAAGCTTTCTTT. This translates into CAWSVLGMTEAFF.